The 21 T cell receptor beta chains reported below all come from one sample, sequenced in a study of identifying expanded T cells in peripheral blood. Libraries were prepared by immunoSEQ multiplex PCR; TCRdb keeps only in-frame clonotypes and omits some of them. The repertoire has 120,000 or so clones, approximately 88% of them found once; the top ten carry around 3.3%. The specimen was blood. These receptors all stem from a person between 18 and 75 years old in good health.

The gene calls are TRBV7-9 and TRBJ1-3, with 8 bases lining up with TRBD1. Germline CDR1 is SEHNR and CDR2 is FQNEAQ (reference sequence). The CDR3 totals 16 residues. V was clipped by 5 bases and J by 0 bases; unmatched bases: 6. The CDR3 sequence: CASSDGQGFSGNTIYF. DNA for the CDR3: TGTGCCAGCAGCGATGGACAGGGATTCTCTGGAAACACCATATATTTT.

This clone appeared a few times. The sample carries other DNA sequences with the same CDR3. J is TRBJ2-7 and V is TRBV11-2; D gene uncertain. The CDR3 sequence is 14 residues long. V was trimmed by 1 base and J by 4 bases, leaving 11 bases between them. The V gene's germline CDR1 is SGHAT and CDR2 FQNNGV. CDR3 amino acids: CASSLVGNKYEQYF. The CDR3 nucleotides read TGTGCCAGCAGCTTAGTTGGCAACAAGTACGAGCAGTACTTC.

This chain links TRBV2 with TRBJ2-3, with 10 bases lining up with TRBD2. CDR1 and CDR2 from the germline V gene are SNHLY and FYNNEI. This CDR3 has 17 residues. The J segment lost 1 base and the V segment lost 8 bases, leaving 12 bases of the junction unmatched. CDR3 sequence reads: CASCLQTGTSGTDTQYF. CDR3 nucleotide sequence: TGTGCCAGCTGCCTCCAAACCGGGACTAGCGGCACAGATACGCAGTATTTT.

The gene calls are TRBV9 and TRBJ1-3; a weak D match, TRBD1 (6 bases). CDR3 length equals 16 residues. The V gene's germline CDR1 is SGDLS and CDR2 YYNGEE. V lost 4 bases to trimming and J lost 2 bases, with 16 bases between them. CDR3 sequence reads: CASSSGARGAGNTIYF. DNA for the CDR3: TGTGCCAGCAGCTCAGGGGCCAGGGGCGCTGGAAACACCATATATTTT.

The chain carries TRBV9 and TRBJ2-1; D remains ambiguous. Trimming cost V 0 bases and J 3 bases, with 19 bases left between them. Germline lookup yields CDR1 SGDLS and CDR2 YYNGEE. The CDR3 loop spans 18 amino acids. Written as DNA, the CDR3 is TGTGCCAGCAGCGTAGAGGGTTTGGCAGAAATAGGCTACAATGAGCAGTTCTTC. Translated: CASSVEGLAEIGYNEQFF.

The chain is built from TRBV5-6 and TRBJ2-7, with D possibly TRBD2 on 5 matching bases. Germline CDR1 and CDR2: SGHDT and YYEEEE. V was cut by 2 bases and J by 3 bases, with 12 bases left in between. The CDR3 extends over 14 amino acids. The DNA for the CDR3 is TGTGCCAGCAGCTTTATCGGGAACAACTACGAGCAGTACTTC. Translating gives CASSFIGNNYEQYF.

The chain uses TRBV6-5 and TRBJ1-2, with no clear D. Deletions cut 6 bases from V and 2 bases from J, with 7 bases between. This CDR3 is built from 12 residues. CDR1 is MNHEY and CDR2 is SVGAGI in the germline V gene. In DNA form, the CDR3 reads TGTGCCAGCAGCGAGATAAACTATGGCTACACCTTC. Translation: CASSEINYGYTF.

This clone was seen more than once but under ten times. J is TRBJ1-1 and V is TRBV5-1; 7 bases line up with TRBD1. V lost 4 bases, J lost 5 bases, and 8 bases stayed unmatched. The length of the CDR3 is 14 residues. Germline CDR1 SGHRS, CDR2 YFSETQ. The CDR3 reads CASSLQGVGTEAFF. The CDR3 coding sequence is TGCGCCAGCAGCCTTCAGGGGGTAGGGACTGAAGCTTTCTTT.

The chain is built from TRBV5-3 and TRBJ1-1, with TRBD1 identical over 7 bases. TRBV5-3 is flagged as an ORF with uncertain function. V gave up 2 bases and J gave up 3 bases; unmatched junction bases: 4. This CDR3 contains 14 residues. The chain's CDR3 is CARSLGTADTEAFF. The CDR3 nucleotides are TGTGCCAGAAGCTTAGGGACAGCTGACACTGAAGCTTTCTTT.

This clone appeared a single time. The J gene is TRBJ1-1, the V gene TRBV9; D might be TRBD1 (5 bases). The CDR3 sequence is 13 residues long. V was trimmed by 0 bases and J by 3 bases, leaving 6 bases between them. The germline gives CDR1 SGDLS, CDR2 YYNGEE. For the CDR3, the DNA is TGTGCCAGCAGCGTAGTCAGGGACACTGAAGCTTTCTTT. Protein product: CASSVVRDTEAFF.

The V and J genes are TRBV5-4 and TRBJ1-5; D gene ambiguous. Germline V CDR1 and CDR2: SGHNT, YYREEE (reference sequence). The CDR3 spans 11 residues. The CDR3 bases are TGTGCGAGGGTAGGCAATCAGCCCCAGCATTTT. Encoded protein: CARVGNQPQHF.

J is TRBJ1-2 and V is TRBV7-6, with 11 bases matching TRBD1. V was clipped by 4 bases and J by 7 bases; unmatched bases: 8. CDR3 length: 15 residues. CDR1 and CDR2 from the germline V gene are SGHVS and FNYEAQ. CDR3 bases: TGTGCCAGCAGCTCGGGACAGGGGGATGTTCGTGGCTACACCTTC. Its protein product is CASSSGQGDVRGYTF. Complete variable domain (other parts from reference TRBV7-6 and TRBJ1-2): GAGVSQSPRYKVTKRGQDVALRCDPISGHVSLYWYRQALGQGPEFLTYFNYEAQQDKSGLPNDRFSAERPEGSISTLTIQRTEQRDSAMYRCASSSGQGDVRGYTFGSGTRLTVV.

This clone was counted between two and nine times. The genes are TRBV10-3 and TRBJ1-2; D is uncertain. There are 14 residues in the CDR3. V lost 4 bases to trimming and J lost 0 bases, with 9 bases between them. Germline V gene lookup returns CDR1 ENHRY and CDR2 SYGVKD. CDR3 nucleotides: TGTGCCATCAGTGCCGGAGAAGCTAACTATGGCTACACCTTC. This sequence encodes CAISAGEANYGYTF.

The CDR3 protein is CASSPGDRGRTNYGYTF. The CDR3 DNA follows: TGTGCCAGCTCACCTGGGGACAGGGGGCGGACTAACTATGGCTACACCTTC. This sequence joins TRBV18 and TRBJ1-2, with 12 bases aligning to TRBD1. This CDR3 comprises 17 residues. The V gene end was trimmed by 3 bases and the J gene end by 0 bases; junction bases not matched to a gene: 5. CDR1 KGHSH and CDR2 LQKENI come from the germline V gene.

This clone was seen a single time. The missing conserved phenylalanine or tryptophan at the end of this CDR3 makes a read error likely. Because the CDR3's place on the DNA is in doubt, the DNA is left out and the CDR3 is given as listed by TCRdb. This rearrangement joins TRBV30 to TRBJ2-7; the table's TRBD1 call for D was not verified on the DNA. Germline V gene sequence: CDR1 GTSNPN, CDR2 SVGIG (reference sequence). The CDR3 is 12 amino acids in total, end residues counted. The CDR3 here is CAWSRGTGGWRL.

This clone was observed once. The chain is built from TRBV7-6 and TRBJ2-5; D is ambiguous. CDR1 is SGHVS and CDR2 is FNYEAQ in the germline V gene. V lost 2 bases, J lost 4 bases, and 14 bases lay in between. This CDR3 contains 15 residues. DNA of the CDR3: TGTGCCAGCAGCTTAAGTGTAAGCCTTATAGAGACCCAGTACTTC. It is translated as CASSLSVSLIETQYF.

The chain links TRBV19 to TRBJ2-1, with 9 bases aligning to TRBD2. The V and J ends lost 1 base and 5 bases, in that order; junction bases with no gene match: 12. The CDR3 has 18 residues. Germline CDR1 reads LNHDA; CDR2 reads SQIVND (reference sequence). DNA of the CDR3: TGTGCCAGTAGTATAGTTCCCTCGGTAGCGGGGGTTAACAATGAGCAGTTCTTC. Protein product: CASSIVPSVAGVNNEQFF. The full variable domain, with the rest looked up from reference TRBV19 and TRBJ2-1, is DGGITQSPKYLFRKEGQNVTLSCEQNLNHDAMYWYRQDPGQGLRLIYYSQIVNDFQKGDIAEGYSVSREKKESFPLTVTSAQKNPTAFYLCASSIVPSVAGVNNEQFFGPGTRLTVL.

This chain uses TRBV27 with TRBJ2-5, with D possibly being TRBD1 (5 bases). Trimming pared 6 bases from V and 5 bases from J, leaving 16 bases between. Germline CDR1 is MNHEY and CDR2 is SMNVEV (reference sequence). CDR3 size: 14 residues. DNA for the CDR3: TGTGCCAGCAGCCACGGTCCGAAGGGGGAGACCCAGTACTTC. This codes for CASSHGPKGETQYF.

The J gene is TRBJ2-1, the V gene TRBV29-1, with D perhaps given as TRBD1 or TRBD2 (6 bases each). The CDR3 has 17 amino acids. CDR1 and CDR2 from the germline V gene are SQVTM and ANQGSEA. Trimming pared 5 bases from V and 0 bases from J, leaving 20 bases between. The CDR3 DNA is TGCAGCGTTCGGGGGCTTCACAATCTGAGCTCCTACAATGAGCAGTTCTTC. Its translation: CSVRGLHNLSSYNEQFF.

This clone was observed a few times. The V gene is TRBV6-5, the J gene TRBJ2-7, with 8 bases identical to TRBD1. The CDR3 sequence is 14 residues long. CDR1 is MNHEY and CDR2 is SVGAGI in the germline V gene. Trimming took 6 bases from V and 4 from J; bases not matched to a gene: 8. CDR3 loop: CASREGTGRYEQYF. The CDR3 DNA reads TGTGCCAGCAGGGAGGGGACAGGCCGGTACGAGCAGTACTTC.

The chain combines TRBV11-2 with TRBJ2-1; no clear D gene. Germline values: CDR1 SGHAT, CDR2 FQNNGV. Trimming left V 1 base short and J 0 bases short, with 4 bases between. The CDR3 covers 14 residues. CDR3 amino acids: CASSLGSSYNEQFF. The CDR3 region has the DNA TGTGCCAGCAGCTTAGGGAGCTCCTACAATGAGCAGTTCTTC.